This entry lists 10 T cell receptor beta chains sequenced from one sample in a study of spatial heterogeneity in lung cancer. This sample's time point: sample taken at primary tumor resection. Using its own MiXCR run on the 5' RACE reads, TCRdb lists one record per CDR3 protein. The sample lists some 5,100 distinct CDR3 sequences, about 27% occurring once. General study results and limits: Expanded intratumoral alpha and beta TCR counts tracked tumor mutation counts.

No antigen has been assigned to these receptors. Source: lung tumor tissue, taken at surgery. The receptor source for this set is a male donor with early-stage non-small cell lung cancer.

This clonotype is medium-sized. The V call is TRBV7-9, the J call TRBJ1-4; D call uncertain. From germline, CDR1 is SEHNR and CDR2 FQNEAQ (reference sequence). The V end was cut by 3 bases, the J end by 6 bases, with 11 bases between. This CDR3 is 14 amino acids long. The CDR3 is CASSLDWDHEKLFF. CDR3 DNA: TGTGCCAGCAGCTTGGACTGGGATCATGAAAAACTGTTTTTT. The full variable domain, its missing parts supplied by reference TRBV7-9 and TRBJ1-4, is DTGVSQNPRHKITKRGQNVTFRCDPISEHNRLYWYRQTLGQGPEFLTYFQNEAQLEKSRLLSDRFSAERPKGSFSTLEIQRTEQGDSAMYLCASSLDWDHEKLFFGSGTQLSVL.

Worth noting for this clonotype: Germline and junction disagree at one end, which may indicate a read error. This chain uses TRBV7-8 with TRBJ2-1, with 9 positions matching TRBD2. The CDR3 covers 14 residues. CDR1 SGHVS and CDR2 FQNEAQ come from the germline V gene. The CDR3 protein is CASSLAGPTNEQFF. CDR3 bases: TGTGCCAGCAGCCTAGCGGGACCTACTAATGAGCAGTTCTTC.

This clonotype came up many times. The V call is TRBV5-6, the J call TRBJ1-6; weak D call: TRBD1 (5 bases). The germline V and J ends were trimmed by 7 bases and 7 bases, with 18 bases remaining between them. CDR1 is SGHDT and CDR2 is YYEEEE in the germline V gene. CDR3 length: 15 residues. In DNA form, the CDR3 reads TGTGCCAGCGGCCCGAGGGGAGGGCCCAATTCACCCCTCCACTTT. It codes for CASGPRGGPNSPLHF.

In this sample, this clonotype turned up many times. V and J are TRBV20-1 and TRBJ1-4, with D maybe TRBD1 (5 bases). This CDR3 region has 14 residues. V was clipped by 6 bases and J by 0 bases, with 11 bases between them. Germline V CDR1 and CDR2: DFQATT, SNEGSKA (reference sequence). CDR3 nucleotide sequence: TGCAGTGCCCTACAGGTCACAACTAATGAAAAACTGTTTTTT. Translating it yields CSALQVTTNEKLFF.

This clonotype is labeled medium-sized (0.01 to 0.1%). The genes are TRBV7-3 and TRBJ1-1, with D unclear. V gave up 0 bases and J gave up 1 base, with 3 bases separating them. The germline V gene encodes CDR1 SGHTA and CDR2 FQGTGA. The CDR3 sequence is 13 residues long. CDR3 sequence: CASSLTANTEAFF. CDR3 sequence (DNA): TGTGCCAGCAGCTTAACGGCGAACACTGAAGCTTTCTTT.

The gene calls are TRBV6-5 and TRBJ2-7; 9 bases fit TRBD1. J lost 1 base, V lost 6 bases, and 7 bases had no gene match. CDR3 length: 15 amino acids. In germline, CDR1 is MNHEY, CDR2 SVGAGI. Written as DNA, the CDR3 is TGTGCCAGCAGCCCCGAAGGGACAGGGTCCTACGAGCAGTACTTC. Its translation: CASSPEGTGSYEQYF.

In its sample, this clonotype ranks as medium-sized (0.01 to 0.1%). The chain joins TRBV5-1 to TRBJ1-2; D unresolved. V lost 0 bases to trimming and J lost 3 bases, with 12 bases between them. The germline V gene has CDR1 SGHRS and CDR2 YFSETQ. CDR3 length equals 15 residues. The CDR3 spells CASSLAGRSDYGYTF. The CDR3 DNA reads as TGCGCCAGCAGCTTGGCGGGCAGATCAGACTATGGCTACACCTTC.

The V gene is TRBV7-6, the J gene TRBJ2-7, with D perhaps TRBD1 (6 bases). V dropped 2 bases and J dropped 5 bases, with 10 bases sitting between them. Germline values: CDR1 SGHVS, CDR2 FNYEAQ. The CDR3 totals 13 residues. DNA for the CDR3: TGTGCCAGCAGCTTAAACAGGGATAACGAGCAGTACTTC. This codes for CASSLNRDNEQYF.

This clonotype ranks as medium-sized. The CDR3, as DNA: TGTGCCAGCAGTGAAAACCTTTCGAGGGCTAGCAATCAGCCCCAGCATTTT. This sequence encodes CASSENLSRASNQPQHF. The chain recombines TRBV6-1 with TRBJ1-5; D is unresolved. The CDR3 is 17 amino acids. CDR1 and CDR2 (germline): MNHNS, SASEGT. V shed 2 bases and J shed 0 bases, with 14 bases lying between them.

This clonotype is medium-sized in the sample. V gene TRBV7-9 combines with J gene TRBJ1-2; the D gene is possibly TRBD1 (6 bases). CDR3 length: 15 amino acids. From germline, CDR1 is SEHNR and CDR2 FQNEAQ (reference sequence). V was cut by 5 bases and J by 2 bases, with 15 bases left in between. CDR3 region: CASSLRGQGNYGYTF. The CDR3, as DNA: TGTGCCAGCAGCCTTCGGGGGCAGGGCAACTATGGCTACACCTTC.